A single sample is the source of the 9 T cell receptor beta chains below, sequenced in a study of blood T cell repertoires in COVID-19 (dated by TCRdb to about 2020). Library construction relied on the immunoSEQ multiplex PCR assay. This is the immuneACCESS table as TCRdb keeps it, with only in-frame sequences that have V and J called. A part of the clones is gone; compared with another copy, unresolved V genes explain less than half, and the rest is unexplained. The sample table shows more than 200,000 clones, and about 90% are seen once. Jointly, the top ten make up 3% of the sample. Specimen: peripheral blood. These receptors all come from a man younger than 30 with active or convalescent COVID-19.

V gene TRBV5-4 combines with J gene TRBJ2-3, with D tentatively TRBD1 (6 bases). Germline CDR1 is SGHNT and CDR2 is YYREEE (reference sequence). V was shortened by 0 bases and J by 4 bases, with 6 bases between the two germline ends. This CDR3 is 13 amino acids long. The CDR3 is CASSLEGADTQYF. The DNA of the CDR3 is TGTGCCAGCAGCTTGGAGGGGGCAGATACGCAGTATTTT.

This clone was found a few times. DNA of the CDR3: TGTGCCAGCTCACCAGGACAGGGGGTTGGCTACACCTTC. It specifies CASSPGQGVGYTF. This chain uses TRBV18 with TRBJ1-2; TRBD1 aligns across 10 bases. J was trimmed by 7 bases and V by 2 bases; bases with no gene match: 1. CDR1 KGHSH and CDR2 LQKENI come from the germline V gene. CDR3 size: 13 residues.

This chain joins TRBV27 and TRBJ2-1; 12 nucleotides align to TRBD2. CDR3 length: 17 amino acids. From germline, CDR1 is MNHEY and CDR2 SMNVEV (reference sequence). Trimming cost V 4 bases and J 1 base; bases outside gene matches: 5. DNA for the CDR3: TGTGCCAGCAGTTCCCTAGCGGGGGGGCTATCCTACAATGAGCAGTTCTTC. This encodes CASSSLAGGLSYNEQFF.

V usage is TRBV7-9 and J usage is TRBJ2-6; 10 bases align to TRBD1. The CDR3 sequence is 16 residues long. V shed 5 bases and J 3 bases; nucleotides not matched to a gene: 4. Germline V gene data show CDR1 as SEHNR and CDR2 as FQNEAQ (reference sequence). The CDR3 loop is CASSRDRGLGANVLTF. For the CDR3, the DNA is TGTGCCAGCAGCCGGGACAGGGGTCTTGGGGCCAACGTCCTGACTTTC.

About this clone: Within the sample, other DNA sequences also encode this same CDR3. V usage is TRBV7-2 and J usage is TRBJ1-2, with D uncertain. Germline CDR1 is SGHTA and CDR2 is FQGNSA. V lost 1 base and J 4 bases, leaving 7 bases between the germline ends. This CDR3 contains 13 residues. CDR3 DNA sequence: TGTGCCAGCAGCTTAGGCGGAGGCTATGGCTACACCTTC. It translates to CASSLGGGYGYTF. Full variable domain (missing parts from reference TRBV7-2 and TRBJ1-2): GAGVSQSPSNKVTEKGKDVELRCDPISGHTALYWYRQSLGQGLEFLIYFQGNSAPDKSGLPSDRFSAERTGGSVSTLTIQRTQQEDSAVYLCASSLGGGYGYTFGSGTRLTVV.

The V gene is TRBV7-9, the J gene TRBJ2-7, with 9 positions matching TRBD1. This CDR3 region has 14 residues. Germline V gives CDR1 SEHNR, CDR2 FQNEAQ (reference sequence). The V and J ends lost 5 bases and 9 bases, in that order; junction bases with no gene match: 11. The CDR3 here is CASSDRDRVSRQYF. As DNA, the CDR3 is TGTGCCAGCAGCGACCGGGACAGGGTGTCTCGGCAGTACTTC. Supplemented by reference TRBV7-9 and TRBJ2-7, the full variable domain reads DTGVSQNPRHKITKRGQNVTFRCDPISEHNRLYWYRQTLGQGPEFLTYFQNEAQLEKSRLLSDRFSAERPKGSFSTLEIQRTEQGDSAMYLCASSDRDRVSRQYFGPGTRLTVT.

The V call is TRBV2, the J call TRBJ1-4; 7 bases match TRBD1. The junction had 5 bases not matched to a gene; V was cut back by 6 bases and J by 4 bases. The V gene's germline CDR1 is SNHLY and CDR2 FYNNEI. This CDR3 has 14 amino acids. The CDR3 DNA is TGTGCCAGCAGAAGCACAGGGGTTAATGAAAAACTGTTTTTT. It codes for CASRSTGVNEKLFF.

DNA of the CDR3: TGTGCCAGCTCCCCGACATCTGGGGCCAACGTCCTGACTTTC. It codes for CASSPTSGANVLTF. V usage is TRBV18 and J usage is TRBJ2-6; D unresolved. The CDR3 covers 14 residues. Between the trimmed V and J ends, which lost 6 bases and 1 base, there was a span of 7 bases. From germline, CDR1 is KGHSH and CDR2 LQKENI.

V usage is TRBV7-2 and J usage is TRBJ2-3, with TRBD1 as a possible D gene (5 bases). V gave up 2 bases and J gave up 2 bases, with 8 bases separating them. The CDR3 contains 14 residues. The V gene's germline CDR1 is SGHTA and CDR2 FQGNSA. CDR3 amino acids: CASSLNGATDTQYF. CDR3 DNA sequence: TGTGCCAGCAGCTTAAATGGGGCCACAGATACGCAGTATTTT.